This T cell receptor (beta chain) was documented in a study of blood T cell repertoires in COVID-19. Methods used by the authors: Reference gene primer amplification yielded estimated nucleated cell counts. Clones were read by immunoSEQ multiplex PCR, and TCRdb kept only the in-frame ones, dropping some. The V and J calls and clone size are taken from that table; D and trimming were inferred from the DNA. Of under 250,000 clones listed, 65% to 85% are singletons. The CDR3 is 16 amino acids. With 2 bases clipped from V and 7 bases from J, the junction kept 11 bases outside the gene matches. Germline assignment: CDR1 ENHRY and CDR2 SYGVKD.

Sequenced material: peripheral blood. The genes are TRBV10-3 and TRBJ2-7; 10 nucleotides agree with TRBD1. The TCR comes from a man aged 35 to 55 with acute or convalescent COVID-19. The CDR3 DNA sequence: TGTGCCATCAGTGAGAGGGACAGGGGATACTCTAGTGAGCAGTACTTC. It encodes CAISERDRGYSSEQYF.